This T cell receptor beta chain derives from a study of cytomegalovirus exposure and HLA in healthy donors. Findings of the study overall: Most likely, a cluster of highly shared sequence variants arose as a sequencing artifact. A later analysis associated about 18,000 TCR beta sequences with HLA alleles at a 0.05 false discovery rate. What a later analysis reportedly showed was that an Asian-associated ancestry cluster had fewer N-insertions than the roughly 720-donor mean.

It was with 60 Vbeta and 13 Jbeta primers that the PCR ran. This table comes from immunoSEQ multiplex PCR, and its TCRdb copy is limited to in-frame clones, with some not included. Of 70,000 to 100,000 clones in the sample, roughly three quarters were seen once. Remarks on this clone: Its antigen is unidentified.

Sequenced input: PBMCs. The sequence derives from a woman aged 50 to 60 in good health and CMV-seropositive.

CDR3 nucleotide sequence: TGTGCCAGCAGTGAAGGGGCACCCCCTCGGGAGCAGTACTTC. Protein: CASSEGAPPREQYF. The chain joins TRBV6-1 to TRBJ2-7; D unresolved. Trimming shortened V by 1 base and J by 7 bases, and 14 bases separated the two germline ends. CDR3 length equals 14 residues. Per the germline V gene, CDR1 is MNHNS and CDR2 is SASEGT.